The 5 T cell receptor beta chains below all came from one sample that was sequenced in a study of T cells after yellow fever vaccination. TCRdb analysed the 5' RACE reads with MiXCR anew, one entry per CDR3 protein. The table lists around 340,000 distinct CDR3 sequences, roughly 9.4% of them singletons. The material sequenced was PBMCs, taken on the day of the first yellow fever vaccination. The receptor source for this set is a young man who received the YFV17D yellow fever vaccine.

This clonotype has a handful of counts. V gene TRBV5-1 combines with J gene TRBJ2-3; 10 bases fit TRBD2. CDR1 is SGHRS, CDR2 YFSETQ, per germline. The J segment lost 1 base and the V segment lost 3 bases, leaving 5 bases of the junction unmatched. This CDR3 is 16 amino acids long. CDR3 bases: TGCGCCAGCAGCTCCCCTAGCGGGGGTCGCACAGATACGCAGTATTTT. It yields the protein CASSSPSGGRTDTQYF.

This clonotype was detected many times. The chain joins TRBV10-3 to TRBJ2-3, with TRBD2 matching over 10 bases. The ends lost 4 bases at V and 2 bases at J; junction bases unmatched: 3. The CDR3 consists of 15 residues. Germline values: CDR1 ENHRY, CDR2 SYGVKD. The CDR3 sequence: CAISGLAGVTDTQYF. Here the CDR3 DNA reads TGTGCCATCAGTGGGCTAGCGGGGGTCACAGATACGCAGTATTTT.

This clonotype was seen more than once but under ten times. This CDR3 reads CASSLLIQGNTDTQYF. In DNA form, the CDR3 reads TGTGCCAGCAGTTTATTGATACAGGGGAACACAGATACGCAGTATTTT. This rearrangement joins TRBV27 to TRBJ2-3; the match to TRBD1 covers 7 bases. The CDR3 sequence is 16 residues long. CDR1 and CDR2 from the germline V gene are MNHEY and SMNVEV (reference sequence). After removal of 1 base from V and 2 bases from J, the junction contained 6 bases not matched to a gene.

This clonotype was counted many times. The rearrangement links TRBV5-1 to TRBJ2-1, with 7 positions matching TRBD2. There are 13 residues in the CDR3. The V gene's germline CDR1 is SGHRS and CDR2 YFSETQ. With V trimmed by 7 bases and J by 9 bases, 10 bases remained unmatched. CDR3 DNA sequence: TGCGCCAGCCGAAAGTCCGGGGGGACTGAGCAGTTCTTC. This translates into CASRKSGGTEQFF.

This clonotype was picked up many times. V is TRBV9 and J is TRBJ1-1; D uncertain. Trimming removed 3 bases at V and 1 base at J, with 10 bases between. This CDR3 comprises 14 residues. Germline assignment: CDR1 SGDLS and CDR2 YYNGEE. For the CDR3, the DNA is TGTGCCAGCAGCGCCACCTCAGGGAACACTGAAGCTTTCTTT. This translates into CASSATSGNTEAFF.